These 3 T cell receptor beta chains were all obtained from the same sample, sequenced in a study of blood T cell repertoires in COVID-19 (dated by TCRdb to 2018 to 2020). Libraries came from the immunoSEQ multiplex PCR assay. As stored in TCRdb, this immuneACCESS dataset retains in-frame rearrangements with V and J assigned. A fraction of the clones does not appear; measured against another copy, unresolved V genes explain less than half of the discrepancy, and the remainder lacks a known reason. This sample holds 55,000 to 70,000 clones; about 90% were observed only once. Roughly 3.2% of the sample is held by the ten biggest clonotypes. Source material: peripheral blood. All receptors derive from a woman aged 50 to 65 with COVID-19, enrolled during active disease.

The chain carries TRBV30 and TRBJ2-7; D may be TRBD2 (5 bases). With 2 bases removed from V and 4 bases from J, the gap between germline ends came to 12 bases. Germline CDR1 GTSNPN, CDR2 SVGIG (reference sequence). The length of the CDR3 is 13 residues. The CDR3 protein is CAWSSGNLYEQYF. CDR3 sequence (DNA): TGTGCCTGGAGTTCCGGGAATCTGTACGAGCAGTACTTC.

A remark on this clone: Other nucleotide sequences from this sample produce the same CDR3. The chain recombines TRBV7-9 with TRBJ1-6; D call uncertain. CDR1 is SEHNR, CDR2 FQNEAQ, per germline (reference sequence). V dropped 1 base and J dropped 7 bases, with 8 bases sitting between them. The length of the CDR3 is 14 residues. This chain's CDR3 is CASSLEGGNSPLHF. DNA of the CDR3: TGTGCCAGCAGCTTAGAAGGCGGAAATTCACCCCTCCACTTT.

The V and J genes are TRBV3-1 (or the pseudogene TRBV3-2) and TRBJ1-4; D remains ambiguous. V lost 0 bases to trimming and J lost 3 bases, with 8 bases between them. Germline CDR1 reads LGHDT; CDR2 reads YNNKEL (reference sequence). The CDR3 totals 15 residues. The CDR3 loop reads CASSQDSLPNEKLFF. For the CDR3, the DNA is TGTGCCAGCAGCCAAGATAGTCTCCCTAATGAAAAACTGTTTTTT.